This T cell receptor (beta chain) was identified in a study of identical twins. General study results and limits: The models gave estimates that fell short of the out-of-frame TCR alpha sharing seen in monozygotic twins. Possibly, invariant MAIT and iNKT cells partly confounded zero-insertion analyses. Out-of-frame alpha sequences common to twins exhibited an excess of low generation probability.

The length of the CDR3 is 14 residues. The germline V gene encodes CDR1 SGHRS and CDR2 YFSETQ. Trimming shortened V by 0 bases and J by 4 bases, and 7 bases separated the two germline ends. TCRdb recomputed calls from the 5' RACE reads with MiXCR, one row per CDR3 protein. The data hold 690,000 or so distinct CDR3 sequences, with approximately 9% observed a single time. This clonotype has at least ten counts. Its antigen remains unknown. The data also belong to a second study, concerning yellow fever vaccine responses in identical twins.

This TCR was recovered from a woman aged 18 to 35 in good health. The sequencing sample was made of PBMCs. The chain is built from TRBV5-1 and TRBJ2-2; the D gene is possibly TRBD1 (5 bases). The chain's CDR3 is CASSLDGATGELFF. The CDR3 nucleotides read TGCGCCAGCAGCTTGGATGGGGCCACCGGGGAGCTGTTTTTT.